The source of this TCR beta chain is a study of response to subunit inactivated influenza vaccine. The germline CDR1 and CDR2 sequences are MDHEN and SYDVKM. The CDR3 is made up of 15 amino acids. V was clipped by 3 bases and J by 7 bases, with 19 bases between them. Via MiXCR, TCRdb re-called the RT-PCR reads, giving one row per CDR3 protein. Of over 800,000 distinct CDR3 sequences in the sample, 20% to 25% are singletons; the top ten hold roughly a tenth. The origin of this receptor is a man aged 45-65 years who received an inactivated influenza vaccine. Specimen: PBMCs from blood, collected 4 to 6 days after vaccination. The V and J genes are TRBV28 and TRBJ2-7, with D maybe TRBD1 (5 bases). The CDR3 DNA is TGTGCCAGCAGTTTTCAGGACATTCGCGCGTGGGAGCAGTACTTC. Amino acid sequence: CASSFQDIRAWEQYF. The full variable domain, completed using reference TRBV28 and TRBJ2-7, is DVKVTQSSRYLVKRTGEKVFLECVQDMDHENMFWYRQDPGLGLRLIYFSYDVKMKEKGDIPEGYSVSREKKERFSLILESASTNQTSMYLCASSFQDIRAWEQYFGPGTRLTVT.